A single sample is the source of the 17 T cell receptor beta chains below, sequenced in a study of T-cell memory formation after mild COVID-19. TCRdb processed the 5' RACE reads anew with MiXCR; each CDR3 protein has one entry. The sample has fewer than 350,000 distinct CDR3 sequences; approximately 14% are singletons. The sequenced material came from PBMCs or a T cell subset sorted from them (not recorded which). Receptors were obtained from a man aged 18 to 30 who had mild COVID-19 (a few samples of this study predate the infection). Cell type and time point are not known.

CDR3 sequence: CASSLILVGSEAFF. CDR3 in DNA: TGCGCCAGCAGCTTGATTTTGGTGGGTTCTGAAGCTTTCTTT. V gene TRBV5-1 combines with J gene TRBJ1-1, with unresolved D. Between the trimmed V and J ends, which lost 1 base and 6 bases, there was a span of 13 bases. The CDR3 is 14 amino acids. CDR1 is SGHRS, CDR2 YFSETQ, per germline.

This rearrangement joins TRBV20-1 to TRBJ1-1; a possible D gene is TRBD1 (5 bases). There are 14 residues in the CDR3. The V gene's germline CDR1 is DFQATT and CDR2 SNEGSKA (reference sequence). The V gene lost 5 bases and the J gene lost 11 bases, with 24 bases spanning the gap. CDR3 nucleotides: TGCAGTGCTCCTAGGGGCACACCCGGGGGACCGGCTTTCTTT. This translates into CSAPRGTPGGPAFF.

This clonotype was counted a few times. This rearrangement joins TRBV7-2 to TRBJ1-5, with a weak D call TRBD1 (6 bases). The CDR3 consists of 15 residues. The ends were cut back, 5 bases at V and 1 base at J, with 12 bases in the middle. Per germline, CDR1 SGHTA and CDR2 FQGNSA. DNA for the CDR3: TGTGCCAGCAGCCTCGGGGGGCGAAGCAATCAGCCCCAGCATTTT. Its translation: CASSLGGRSNQPQHF.

The chain has TRBV5-1 and TRBJ2-5; no firm D call. The CDR3 runs to 14 residues. Germline V gene sequence: CDR1 SGHRS, CDR2 YFSETQ. V shed 0 bases and J shed 4 bases, with 10 bases lying between them. In DNA, the CDR3 is TGCGCCAGCAGCTTGGATGCAGGCTTAGAGACCCAGTACTTC. It is translated as CASSLDAGLETQYF.

The chain recombines TRBV24-1 with TRBJ2-3, with D perhaps matching TRBD1 (7 bases). The CDR3 is 16 residues long. Per germline, CDR1 KGHDR and CDR2 SFDVKD. Trimming stripped 5 bases from V and 2 bases from J, with 16 bases between. The CDR3 loop reads CATSAWGDSDTDTQYF. The CDR3 nucleotides read TGTGCCACCAGTGCCTGGGGGGACAGTGACACAGATACGCAGTATTTT.

The chain links TRBV5-5 to TRBJ1-1, with unresolved D. V gave up 6 bases and J gave up 1 base, with 10 bases separating them. CDR1 and CDR2 from the germline V gene are SGHKS and YYEKEE (reference sequence). CDR3 length: 13 amino acids. Here the CDR3 DNA reads TGTGCCAGCACCCGAAGAGAGAACACTGAAGCTTTCTTT. Translation: CASTRRENTEAFF.

CDR3 protein: CSVGEETQYF. The CDR3 nucleotides read TGCAGCGTTGGGGAAGAGACCCAGTACTTC. The rearrangement links TRBV29-1 to TRBJ2-5; D ambiguous. Trimming removed 4 bases at V and 3 bases at J, with 3 bases between. There are 10 residues in the CDR3. Per the germline V gene, CDR1 is SQVTM and CDR2 is ANQGSEA. The variable domain in full, with the rest retrieved from reference TRBV29-1 and TRBJ2-5, is SAVISQKPSRDICQRGTSLTIQCQVDSQVTMMFWYRQQPGQSLTLIATANQGSEATYESGFVIDKFPISRPNLTFSTLTVSNMSPEDSSIYLCSVGEETQYFGPGTRLLVL.

The chain links TRBV7-9 to TRBJ2-7, with 8 bases aligning to TRBD1. J gave up 5 bases and V 0 bases, and 6 bases lay outside the gene matches. Germline CDR1 SEHNR, CDR2 FQNEAQ (reference sequence). CDR3 length: 15 residues. As DNA, the CDR3 is TGTGCCAGCAGCTTAGCCGGGACAGGTGACCACGAGCAGTACTTC. The encoded protein is CASSLAGTGDHEQYF. Based on the CDR3 plus reference TRBV7-9 and TRBJ2-7, the full variable domain is DTGVSQNPRHKITKRGQNVTFRCDPISEHNRLYWYRQTLGQGPEFLTYFQNEAQLEKSRLLSDRFSAERPKGSFSTLEIQRTEQGDSAMYLCASSLAGTGDHEQYFGPGTRLTVT.

This clonotype was counted a few times. The J gene is TRBJ2-3, the V gene TRBV2, with 8 nucleotides matching TRBD2. Germline V gene lookup returns CDR1 SNHLY and CDR2 FYNNEI. V was clipped by 10 bases and J by 4 bases; unmatched bases: 7. The CDR3 has 13 amino acids. The CDR3 here is CANQRGWADTQYF. The CDR3 nucleotides are TGTGCCAACCAGCGGGGGTGGGCAGATACGCAGTATTTT.

The CDR3: CASRAPGQGPYGYTF. CDR3 bases: TGTGCCAGCAGGGCCCCGGGACAGGGGCCCTATGGCTACACCTTC. The rearrangement joins TRBV6-5 to TRBJ1-2; 10 bases align to TRBD1. The CDR3 spans 15 residues. The V segment lost 6 bases and the J segment 4 bases; nucleotides outside the gene matches: 8. Germline CDR1 and CDR2: MNHEY and SVGAGI.

The genes are TRBV7-2 and TRBJ2-2; D is unclear. Germline V gives CDR1 SGHTA, CDR2 FQGNSA. The V end lost 1 base, the J end lost 6 bases, and 12 bases lay between the germline ends. This CDR3 comprises 15 residues. CDR3 in DNA: TGTGCCAGCAGCTTAGTCGGGCCCTACCCCGGGGAGCTGTTTTTT. Residues: CASSLVGPYPGELFF.

This clonotype was seen ten or more times. The CDR3 is CASSLGALLGYEQFF. The DNA for the CDR3 is TGTGCCAGCAGCTTAGGTGCCCTTCTAGGCTATGAGCAGTTCTTC. The rearrangement links TRBV7-9 to TRBJ2-1, with D uncertain. The CDR3 totals 15 residues. The V gene lost 1 base and the J gene lost 8 bases, with 15 bases spanning the gap. The germline CDR1 and CDR2 sequences are SEHNR and FQNEAQ (reference sequence).

The CDR3 DNA is TGTGCTAGTGGTTTGCGGCGGAACTCCTACGAGCAGTACTTC. Residues: CASGLRRNSYEQYF. The V gene is TRBV12-5, the J gene TRBJ2-7; D is uncertain. Germline CDR1 is LGHNT and CDR2 is FRNRAP. With 2 bases removed from V and 0 bases from J, the gap between germline ends came to 8 bases. CDR3 size: 14 residues.

This clonotype occurred a few times. The CDR3 coding sequence is TGTGCCAGCAGTGCTTGGACAGGGGACTACGAGCAGTACGTC. Translated: CASSAWTGDYEQYV. The chain recombines TRBV6-1 with TRBJ2-7; 9 positions agree with TRBD1. The CDR3 extends over 14 amino acids. Germline CDR1 and CDR2: MNHNS and SASEGT. V dropped 4 bases and J dropped 3; count of bases not matched to a gene: 4.

Comments on this clonotype: The germline gene is not matched at one end of the junction; a read error may be the cause. The chain combines TRBV3-1 with TRBJ1-2; maybe TRBD1 (5 bases). The germline V gene has CDR1 LGHDT and CDR2 YNNKEL (reference sequence). CDR3 size: 13 residues. The CDR3 nucleotides read TGTGGCAGCAGCCAGGACGGTCCCAGGGACTACACCTTC. It yields the protein CGSSQDGPRDYTF.

The chain carries TRBV28 and TRBJ2-7; D is unclear. This CDR3 contains 11 residues. Per the germline V gene, CDR1 is MDHEN and CDR2 is SYDVKM. V was pared by 4 bases and J by 6 bases, with 7 bases between. The CDR3 protein is CASSSSLEQYV. As DNA, the CDR3 is TGTGCCAGCAGTTCGTCCCTCGAGCAGTACGTC.

This clonotype was counted only a few times. The chain couples TRBV20-1 to TRBJ1-5; 7 bases match TRBD1. The CDR3 is 13 amino acids. Germline assignment: CDR1 DFQATT and CDR2 SNEGSKA (reference sequence). Trimming removed 6 bases from V and 2 bases from J; junction bases left unmatched: 4. CDR3 in amino acids: CSARDSRNQPQHF. Here the CDR3 DNA reads TGCAGTGCGAGGGACAGCCGCAATCAGCCCCAGCATTTT.